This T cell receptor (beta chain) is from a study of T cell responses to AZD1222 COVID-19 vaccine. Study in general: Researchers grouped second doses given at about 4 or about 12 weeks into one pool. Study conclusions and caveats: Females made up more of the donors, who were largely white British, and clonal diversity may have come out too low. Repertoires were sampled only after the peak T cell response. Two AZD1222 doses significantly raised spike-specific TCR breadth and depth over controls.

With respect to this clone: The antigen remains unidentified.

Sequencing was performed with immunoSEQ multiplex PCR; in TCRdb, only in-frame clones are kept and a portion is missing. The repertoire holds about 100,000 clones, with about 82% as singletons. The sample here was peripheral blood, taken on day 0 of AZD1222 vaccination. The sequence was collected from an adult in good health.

The CDR3: CASSLAWTGGVHNEKLFF. In DNA, the CDR3 is TGTGCCAGCAGCTTAGCGTGGACAGGGGGCGTTCATAATGAAAAACTGTTTTTT. The rearrangement links TRBV7-2 to TRBJ1-4, with 11 bases lining up with TRBD1. V lost 0 bases and J lost 4; bases outside the gene matches: 7. The germline V gene encodes CDR1 SGHTA and CDR2 FQGNSA. The CDR3 contains 18 residues. Combining the CDR3 with reference TRBV7-2 and TRBJ1-4 gives the whole variable domain GAGVSQSPSNKVTEKGKDVELRCDPISGHTALYWYRQSLGQGLEFLIYFQGNSAPDKSGLPSDRFSAERTGGSVSTLTIQRTQQEDSAVYLCASSLAWTGGVHNEKLFFGSGTQLSVL.